This passage covers 21 T cell receptor beta chains from one sample sequenced in a study of CD8+CD57+ T cells in acquired aplastic anemia (dated by TCRdb to 2017 to 2018). The instrument was an Illumina HiSeq 2000. Genomic DNA served as template for TCR beta VDJ combination and CDR3 sequence profiling. Using fastp trimming at Q25 and MiXCR clonotype assembly, TCRdb reanalyzed the public sequencing data and kept in-frame beta chains. Rows are combined by CDR3 protein, so each entry shows the most common genes and DNA. This sample comprises 400,000 to 500,000 distinct CDR3 sequences, roughly 68% of them detected only once. The top ten clonotypes cover 4% of the sample. Material for sequencing was sorted CD4+, CD8+, or CD8+CD57+ T cells (not recorded which) from PBMCs. Receptors were obtained from a human donor in good health, serving as a control.

Turning to this clonotype: One end of the junction is discordant with germline, which a read error may explain. This chain joins TRBV7-4 and TRBJ1-1; D gene ambiguous. This CDR3 has 12 residues. In germline, CDR1 is SGHVT, CDR2 SQSDAQ. The CDR3 DNA reads as TGTGCCAGCAGCCTGCCTAATGGGAGGGCTTTTTTT. Its protein product is CASSLPNGRAFF.

Concerning this clonotype itself: A junction boundary mismatches the germline segment, possibly from a read error. This chain links TRBV7-2 with TRBJ1-6; D possibly corresponds to TRBD1 (5 bases). Germline loops: CDR1 SGHTA, CDR2 FQGNSA. This CDR3 is 16 amino acids long. The chain's CDR3 is CASSEYGGCLTSPLHF. The CDR3 DNA sequence: TGCGCCAGCAGCGAATACGGGGGTTGCCTTACTTCACCCCTCCACTTT.

The sample holds one count of this clonotype. At one end, the junction sequence differs from germline, possibly due to a read error. J is TRBJ2-1 and V is TRBV5-4; 8 bases are a match to TRBD1. CDR1 is SGHNT and CDR2 is YYREEE in the germline V gene (reference sequence). The CDR3 covers 15 residues. Written as DNA, the CDR3 is TGTGCCATCAGCCTTGCAGGGGGCCCCTACAATGAGCAGTTCTTC. It codes for CAISLAGGPYNEQFF.

This rearrangement joins TRBV7-2 to TRBJ2-5; 8 nucleotides line up with TRBD2. This CDR3 region has 15 residues. Losses at the gene ends were 5 bases for V and 7 bases for J; bases not matched to a gene: 12. The germline V gene encodes CDR1 SGHTA and CDR2 FQGNSA. The CDR3 DNA is TGTGCCAGCAGCGTGGGGCTAGCGGGCGGGGGGACCCAGTACTTC. Protein: CASSVGLAGGGTQYF.

This clonotype showed up many times. This chain joins TRBV3-1 and TRBJ1-2; no clear D gene. Trimming removed 1 base at V and 0 bases at J, with 12 bases between. CDR1 is LGHDT, CDR2 YNNKEL, per germline (reference sequence). The CDR3 covers 16 residues. For the CDR3, the DNA is TGTGCCAGCAGCCAAGTACCGGACGGTTCTAACTATGGCTACACCTTC. This sequence encodes CASSQVPDGSNYGYTF.

Details on this clonotype: The limits of the CDR3 on the DNA are not certain, so only TCRdb's listed CDR3 is given. V and J are TRBV7-9 and TRBJ2-7; TRBD1, as called in the table, went unchecked against the DNA. The length of the CDR3 is 14 amino acids, counting both ends. Per germline, CDR1 SEHNR and CDR2 FQNEAQ (reference sequence). The CDR3: CASTLGQGTQFFGF.

The table lists this clonotype with many counts. V is TRBV29-1 and J is TRBJ1-1, with D tentatively TRBD1 (5 bases). The CDR3 totals 13 residues. The V end lost 5 bases, the J end lost 3 bases, and 13 bases lay between the germline ends. CDR1 is SQVTM and CDR2 is ANQGSEA in the germline V gene. The DNA of the CDR3 is TGCAGCGTTTCAAAGGGGCGCGACACTGAAGCTTTCTTT. This translates into CSVSKGRDTEAFF.

J is TRBJ1-4 and V is TRBV7-3; weak D call: TRBD1 (6 bases). Trimming shortened V by 6 bases and J by 4 bases, and 12 bases separated the two germline ends. The CDR3 runs 14 residues. Germline assignment: CDR1 SGHTA and CDR2 FQGTGA. CDR3 loop: CASSIAGVNEKLFF. DNA for the CDR3: TGTGCCAGCAGTATAGCAGGGGTTAATGAAAAACTGTTTTTT.

This clonotype was detected a few times. V and J are TRBV25-1 and TRBJ2-3; D ambiguous. V lost 6 bases and J 2 bases, leaving 12 bases between the germline ends. Germline V gene data show CDR1 as MGHDK and CDR2 as SYGVNS. The CDR3 sequence is 14 residues long. In DNA, the CDR3 is TGTGCCAGCAGCAGATGGGGTGACACAGATACGCAGTATTTT. Its translation is CASSRWGDTDTQYF.

The sample holds one count of this clonotype. The rearrangement joins TRBV5-8 to TRBJ1-2; TRBD1 aligns across 10 bases. Germline CDR1 is SGHTS and CDR2 is YDEGEE. V trimming: 5 bases; J trimming: 3 bases; junction bases outside the gene matches: 10. The length of the CDR3 is 16 residues. CDR3: CASRSRGTGAYYGYTF. The CDR3 nucleotides read TGTGCCAGCAGATCCAGGGGGACAGGGGCCTACTATGGCTACACCTTC.

The V gene is TRBV20-1, the J gene TRBJ1-1; D is perhaps TRBD1 (5 bases). The CDR3 loop spans 13 amino acids. CDR1 is DFQATT, CDR2 SNEGSKA, per germline (reference sequence). The CDR3 DNA sequence: TGCAGCGTTGTCGGGGCAGTCGTCAATGAAGCTTTCTTT. This encodes CSVVGAVVNEAFF.

The CDR3 is CASSPGPGTYDCTTF. Written as DNA, the CDR3 is TGTGCCAGCAGCCCGGGACCGGGGACATACGACTGCACCACCTTC. The genes are TRBV7-9 and TRBJ1-2, with D perhaps TRBD1 (6 bases). This CDR3 is built from 15 residues. The germline V and J ends were trimmed by 5 bases and 13 bases, with 26 bases remaining between them. CDR1 is SEHNR, CDR2 FQNEAQ, per germline (reference sequence). The full variable domain, its missing parts supplied by reference TRBV7-9 and TRBJ1-2, is DTGVSQNPRHKITKRGQNVTFRCDPISEHNRLYWYRQTLGQGPEFLTYFQNEAQLEKSRLLSDRFSAERPKGSFSTLEIQRTEQGDSAMYLCASSPGPGTYDCTTFGSGTRLTVV.

The rearrangement joins TRBV20-1 to TRBJ1-2; D remains ambiguous. The germline V gene encodes CDR1 DFQATT and CDR2 SNEGSKA (reference sequence). Trimming shortened V by 3 bases and J by 3 bases, and 11 bases separated the two germline ends. The CDR3 runs to 13 residues. CDR3 nucleotide sequence: TGCAGTGCTAGTGGGGTGAGTGACTATGGCTACACCTTC. It yields the protein CSASGVSDYGYTF.

A word on this clonotype: No DNA is shown, since the ends of the CDR3 on it are uncertain; the CDR3 is the one TCRdb lists. V is TRBV2 and J is TRBJ2-7; the table's D call of TRBD1 was not tested on the DNA. The V gene's germline CDR1 is SNHLY and CDR2 FYNNEI. The CDR3 sequence runs 15 residues, both termini included. CDR3 protein: CASRQHGAVSEQYFV.

Note on this clonotype: This sequence may be a read error, since a much larger clone differs from it by one base. The chain has TRBV30 and TRBJ2-7; D possibly corresponds to TRBD2 (5 bases). Germline V lookup: CDR1 GTSNPN, CDR2 SVGIG (reference sequence). Deletions cut 1 base from V and 5 bases from J, with 9 bases between. This CDR3 is built from 12 residues. The CDR3 DNA is TGTGCCTGGAGTGCGAGGGTTGACGAGCAGTACTTC. Encoded protein: CAWSARVDEQYF. Complete variable domain (other parts from reference TRBV30 and TRBJ2-7): SQTIHQWPATLVQPVGSPLSLECTVEGTSNPNLYWYRQAAGRGLQLLFYSVGIGQISSEVPQNLSASRPQDRQFILSSKKLLLSDSGFYLCAWSARVDEQYFGPGTRLTVT.

This clonotype was counted many times. The chain joins TRBV5-6 to TRBJ1-2, with D possibly TRBD1 on 5 matching bases. Trimming stripped 4 bases from V and 7 bases from J, with 14 bases between. CDR3 length: 13 amino acids. Germline V lookup: CDR1 SGHDT, CDR2 YYEEEE. The CDR3 DNA is TGTGCCAGCAGCGCGGAGGGGATCTCTGGCTACACCTTC. Residues: CASSAEGISGYTF.

This clonotype showed up many times. This chain connects TRBV5-8 to TRBJ1-1; no reliable D call. The CDR3 totals 13 residues. Germline V CDR1 and CDR2: SGHTS, YDEGEE. Trimming took 2 bases from V and 7 from J, leaving 12 bases between them. CDR3 coding DNA: TGTGCCAGCAGCTTATCGGGTTTGGGTGAAGCTTTCTTT. Encoded protein: CASSLSGLGEAFF.

The chain joins TRBV9 to TRBJ2-7; 9 bases are a match to TRBD1. Looked up from germline, CDR1 is SGDLS and CDR2 is YYNGEE. This CDR3 is built from 16 residues. The J segment lost 4 bases and the V segment lost 4 bases, leaving 12 bases of the junction unmatched. CDR3 nucleotide sequence: TGTGCCAGCAGCATAGTTCCGGGACAGGGCGTATACGAGCAGTACTTC. It translates to CASSIVPGQGVYEQYF.

About this clonotype itself: An end of the junction does not agree with germline; a read error may underlie this. The V call is TRBV11-2, the J call TRBJ2-4; D remains unclear. CDR1 is SGHAT and CDR2 is FQNNGV in the germline V gene. The CDR3 spans 14 residues. The CDR3 loop reads CTSSLDSINVIQYF. The CDR3 nucleotides are TGTACCAGCAGCTTAGATTCCATAAATGTCATTCAGTACTTC.

The chain joins TRBV15 to TRBJ2-5; tentatively, D is TRBD1 (6 bases). The CDR3 consists of 15 residues. Germline CDR1 reads LNHNV; CDR2 reads YYDKDF (reference sequence). V gave up 2 bases and J gave up 5 bases, with 15 bases separating them. The CDR3 DNA follows: TGTGCCACCAGCAGAATAAACAGGGTGGGGGAGACCCAGTACTTC. The encoded protein is CATSRINRVGETQYF.

Comment on this clonotype: The junction shows a germline mismatch at one end, possibly a read error. The V call is TRBV20-1, the J call TRBJ1-3, with D possibly TRBD1 on 5 matching bases. The V gene's germline CDR1 is DFQATT and CDR2 SNEGSKA (reference sequence). The CDR3 runs to 13 residues. The CDR3 protein is CSATLSRGLIDTF. DNA for the CDR3: TGCAGTGCTACTCTTTCAAGGGGTCTCATAGACACCTTC.